These 30 T cell receptor beta chains originate from one sample sequenced in a study of blood T cells in healthy people across ages. With a J-beta primer mix and a sample-barcoded 5' primer, a second PCR ran roughly 6 to 11 cycles. One entry per CDR3 protein, called by TCRdb with MiXCR from the 5' RACE reads. This table holds 650,000 to 800,000 distinct CDR3 sequences, 45% to 60% found once. The material sequenced was blood. These receptor sequences come from a woman older than 75 in good health.

V and J are TRBV27 and TRBJ2-7; TRBD2 is a possible D gene (6 bases). The V end lost 4 bases, the J end lost 4 bases, and 14 bases lay between the germline ends. CDR1 MNHEY and CDR2 SMNVEV come from the germline V gene (reference sequence). The CDR3 contains 14 residues. CDR3 sequence reads: CASSWGEVGYEQYF. The DNA for the CDR3 is TGTGCCAGCAGTTGGGGGGAGGTTGGGTACGAGCAGTACTTC.

Notes on this clonotype: This clone may be a read error of a much larger clone one base away. The chain uses TRBV3-1 and TRBJ2-5, with D perhaps TRBD1 or TRBD2 (5 bases each). CDR3 length: 16 amino acids. Per the germline V gene, CDR1 is LGHDT and CDR2 is YNNKEL (reference sequence). V was shortened by 1 base and J by 5 bases, with 17 bases between the two germline ends. The CDR3 here is CASSQGGRASAETQYF. For the CDR3, the DNA is TGTGCCAGCAGCCAAGGGGGACGAGCGAGTGCTGAGACCCAGTACTTC.

This clonotype was found once. The J gene is TRBJ2-4, the V gene TRBV28, with 11 nucleotides matching TRBD1. The DNA end is more similar to TRBJ2-7, so the J call may be wrong. Germline loops: CDR1 MDHEN, CDR2 SYDVKM. The CDR3 length is 14 residues. DNA for the CDR3: TGTGCCAGCACCCCGGGACAGGGGGCCTACGAGCAGTACTTC. It specifies CASTPGQGAYEQYF.

This chain links TRBV5-1 with TRBJ1-2, with D unclear. V was clipped by 2 bases and J by 5 bases, with 13 bases between them. CDR1 SGHRS and CDR2 YFSETQ come from the germline V gene. The CDR3 consists of 14 residues. In DNA, the CDR3 is TGCGCCAGCAGCTTCTCAATGGGCCCATATGGCTACACCTTC. It codes for CASSFSMGPYGYTF.

This clonotype was counted ten times or more. The chain couples TRBV7-2 to TRBJ2-7; no clear D gene. CDR1 is SGHTA, CDR2 FQGNSA, per germline. V lost 2 bases to trimming and J lost 5 bases, with 19 bases between them. The CDR3 totals 16 residues. This CDR3 reads CASSLSSGVSSHEQYF. For the CDR3, the DNA is TGTGCCAGCAGCTTATCTTCCGGCGTAAGCAGCCACGAGCAGTACTTC.

The chain is built from TRBV3-1 and TRBJ2-1, with 11 positions matching TRBD2. J was trimmed by 6 bases and V by 1 base; bases with no gene match: 2. The CDR3 has 15 amino acids. Germline V gene lookup returns CDR1 LGHDT and CDR2 YNNKEL (reference sequence). As DNA, the CDR3 is TGTGCCAGCAGCCAAGCTAGCGGGGGGACCAATGAGCAGTTCTTC. The encoded protein is CASSQASGGTNEQFF.

In this sample, this clonotype turned up a few times. The chain recombines TRBV7-2 with TRBJ2-3; 15 positions match TRBD2. Germline lookup yields CDR1 SGHTA and CDR2 FQGNSA. This CDR3 is built from 17 residues. The V segment lost 4 bases and the J segment 2 bases; nucleotides outside the gene matches: 4. CDR3 sequence (DNA): TGTGCCAGCAGCTCGGGACTAGCGGGGGGACTCACAGATACGCAGTATTTT. As protein: CASSSGLAGGLTDTQYF. Complete variable domain (other parts from reference TRBV7-2 and TRBJ2-3): GAGVSQSPSNKVTEKGKDVELRCDPISGHTALYWYRQSLGQGLEFLIYFQGNSAPDKSGLPSDRFSAERTGGSVSTLTIQRTQQEDSAVYLCASSSGLAGGLTDTQYFGPGTRLTVL.

This clonotype was seen once. V is TRBV20-1 and J is TRBJ2-3; 8 bases map to TRBD2. Germline CDR1 reads DFQATT; CDR2 reads SNEGSKA (reference sequence). V lost 0 bases and J lost 4; bases outside the gene matches: 12. This CDR3 is built from 17 residues. The CDR3 nucleotides read TGCAGTGCTAGAGATCTGGAGCGGGGGATGAAGGCAGATACGCAGTATTTT. This sequence encodes CSARDLERGMKADTQYF.

The rearrangement joins TRBV7-2 to TRBJ2-1; D may match TRBD1 or TRBD2 (5 bases each). The V end lost 2 bases, the J end lost 2 bases, and 16 bases lay between the germline ends. Germline values: CDR1 SGHTA, CDR2 FQGNSA. The CDR3 covers 17 residues. The DNA for the CDR3 is TGTGCCAGCAGCTTAAGGTTTCGAGGGGCGACCTACAATGAGCAGTTCTTC. It codes for CASSLRFRGATYNEQFF.

This clonotype was observed a handful of times. The chain joins TRBV14 to TRBJ2-7; 8 bases are shared with TRBD2. CDR3 length: 14 amino acids. Germline CDR1 SGHDN, CDR2 FVKESK. V lost 4 bases to trimming and J lost 5 bases; unmatched junction nucleotides: 7. The CDR3 DNA reads as TGTGCCAGCAGCCCACTCGGGGGGGATCACGAGCAGTACTTC. Residues: CASSPLGGDHEQYF. Full variable domain (remainder filled in from reference TRBV14 and TRBJ2-7): EAGVTQFPSHSVIEKGQTVTLRCDPISGHDNLYWYRRVMGKEIKFLLHFVKESKQDESGMPNNRFLAERTGGTYSTLKVQPAELEDSGVYFCASSPLGGDHEQYFGPGTRLTVT.

For this clonotype: Germline and junction disagree at one end, which may indicate a read error. DNA for the CDR3: TGTGCCAGCAGTTACGCGGGGACAGGCCCTGAGAAAAACATTCGGTACTTC. Its translation: CASSYAGTGPEKNIRYF. The chain is built from TRBV6-8 and TRBJ2-4; 8 bases are a match to TRBD1. Germline V gene data show CDR1 as MNHGY and CDR2 as SAAAGT. The CDR3 runs to 17 residues.

The CDR3 DNA follows: TGTGCCAGCAGTGAGGACAGGGCCAATCAGCCCCAGCATTTT. Translated, it gives CASSEDRANQPQHF. V usage is TRBV2 and J usage is TRBJ1-5; TRBD1 matches 8 bases. The ends lost 3 bases at V and 3 bases at J; junction bases unmatched: 1. There are 14 residues in the CDR3. CDR1 and CDR2 (germline): SNHLY, FYNNEI.

In regard to this clonotype: A much larger clone is a single base away; this may be a read error. This chain uses TRBV3-1 with TRBJ2-1; D may be TRBD2 (7 bases). This CDR3 is 15 amino acids long. CDR1 LGHDT and CDR2 YNNKEL come from the germline V gene (reference sequence). CDR3 sequence (DNA): TGTGCCAGCAGCCCGGGGGGCAGTTTCGACAATGAGCAGTTATTC. As protein: CASSPGGSFDNEQLF.

On this clonotype itself: Given a much more abundant clone one base away, this may be a read error. The chain uses TRBV5-1 and TRBJ2-5, with 8 positions matching TRBD2. The germline V gene has CDR1 SGHRS and CDR2 YFSETQ. The CDR3 length is 15 residues. Germline trimming cut 2 bases from V and 11 bases from J; bases unmatched to any gene: 14. The CDR3 reads CASSLTSGTYNEQYF. The CDR3 DNA is TGCGCCAGCAGCTTAACTAGCGGAACTTACAATGAGCAGTACTTC.

This clonotype was counted at least ten times. The J gene is TRBJ1-5, the V gene TRBV2; D remains ambiguous. V was cut by 4 bases and J by 7 bases, with 8 bases left in between. The CDR3 sequence is 12 residues long. Germline V gene lookup returns CDR1 SNHLY and CDR2 FYNNEI. CDR3 DNA: TGTGCCAGCAGTGGGACCTTACAGCCCCAGCATTTT. Translating it yields CASSGTLQPQHF.

Worth noting for this clonotype: A much bigger clone sits one base away, suggesting this may be a read error. V and J are TRBV27 and TRBJ2-5; the match to TRBD2 covers 10 bases. Germline loops: CDR1 MNHEY, CDR2 SMNVEV (reference sequence). Trimming at V came to 3 bases and at J to 11 bases, leaving 18 bases not matched to a gene. This CDR3 is 17 amino acids long. The CDR3 bases are TGTGCCAGCAGTTTTTTATCTGTTGAGGCTAGCGGGAGTGGGCAGTACTTC. It codes for CASSFLSVEASGSGQYF.

The chain is built from TRBV6-2 or TRBV6-3 and TRBJ1-5, with 8 bases lining up with TRBD1. Germline V gives CDR1 MNHEY, CDR2 SVGEGT. This CDR3 is built from 15 residues. V was clipped by 5 bases and J by 5 bases; unmatched bases: 8. CDR3 sequence reads: CASSLQGETDQPQHF. The CDR3 region has the DNA TGTGCCAGCAGTCTACAGGGGGAAACAGATCAGCCCCAGCATTTT.

With respect to this clonotype: Since a much larger clone is just one base distant, this may be a read error. The chain carries TRBV10-3 and TRBJ2-5; D may match TRBD1 or TRBD2 (5 bases each). The CDR3 totals 13 residues. Trimming left V 8 bases short and J 11 bases short, with 21 bases between. Germline V gene sequence: CDR1 ENHRY, CDR2 SYGVKD. The CDR3 spells CAIRDADPRGQYF. As DNA, the CDR3 is TGTGCCATCCGGGACGCCGACCCTCGAGGGCAGTACTTC.

There are many counts of this clonotype. For the CDR3, the DNA is TGTGCCAGCAGACCTGGGACAGGTTATTCACCCCTCCACTTT. Its protein product is CASRPGTGYSPLHF. The chain has TRBV12-3 or TRBV12-4 and TRBJ1-6; TRBD1 aligns across 8 bases. The junction had 6 bases not matched to a gene; V was cut back by 6 bases and J by 8 bases. The CDR3 spans 14 residues.

This clonotype has at least ten counts. The chain couples TRBV12-3 or TRBV12-4 to TRBJ2-4; TRBD1 or TRBD2 may be the D gene (5 bases each). CDR3 size: 17 residues. V lost 5 bases to trimming and J lost 1 base, with 18 bases between them. The CDR3 DNA reads as TGTGCCAGCAGTACCCGGGACCTCACTTTTGCCAAAAACATTCAGTACTTC. It yields the protein CASSTRDLTFAKNIQYF.

The chain carries TRBV5-5 and TRBJ1-2; no clear D. The CDR3 has 15 amino acids. Germline V CDR1 and CDR2: SGHKS, YYEKEE (reference sequence). The V end was cut by 2 bases, the J end by 2 bases, with 13 bases between. CDR3 coding DNA: TGTGCCAGCAGCTTCCGTCGGGCGGGGAACTATGGCTACACCTTC. Translation gives CASSFRRAGNYGYTF.

This rearrangement joins TRBV12-3 or TRBV12-4 to TRBJ1-2; TRBD1 matches at 9 bases. The CDR3 runs 15 residues. J was trimmed by 4 bases and V by 5 bases; bases with no gene match: 8. CDR3 in DNA: TGTGCCAGCAGTCTCAACAGGGGGCCTAGCTATGGCTACACCTTC. Translation: CASSLNRGPSYGYTF.

This clonotype was found a few times. The V gene is TRBV2, the J gene TRBJ2-5, with D maybe TRBD2 (6 bases). The CDR3 loop spans 15 amino acids. The V gene lost 0 bases and the J gene lost 11 bases, with 19 bases spanning the gap. Per germline, CDR1 SNHLY and CDR2 FYNNEI. The CDR3 DNA sequence: TGTGCCAGCAGTGAAGCGGCGACTAGTAGTCGTGGGCAGTACTTC. Its protein product is CASSEAATSSRGQYF. The entire variable domain, with the rest obtained from reference TRBV2 and TRBJ2-5, is as follows: EPEVTQTPSHQVTQMGQEVILRCVPISNHLYFYWYRQILGQKVEFLVSFYNNEISEKSEIFDDQFSVERPDGSNFTLKIRSTKLEDSAMYFCASSEAATSSRGQYFGPGTRLLVL.

This clonotype has at least ten counts. The genes are TRBV30 and TRBJ2-6; either TRBD1 or TRBD2 may supply D (5 bases each). The V gene lost 3 bases and the J gene lost 4 bases, with 22 bases spanning the gap. This CDR3 is built from 18 residues. Germline V gene sequence: CDR1 GTSNPN, CDR2 SVGIG (reference sequence). The CDR3 DNA sequence: TGTGCCTGGAGCAAACTCGGGGACGTAGCTCCAGGGGCCAACGTCCTGACTTTC. Translated: CAWSKLGDVAPGANVLTF.

J is TRBJ1-3 and V is TRBV5-1; perhaps TRBD1 as D (5 bases). CDR3 length: 14 amino acids. V shed 4 bases and J shed 2 bases, with 10 bases lying between them. CDR1 and CDR2 from the germline V gene are SGHRS and YFSETQ. CDR3 sequence: CASSLPGAGNTIYF. The CDR3 nucleotides read TGCGCCAGCAGCCTTCCGGGGGCTGGAAACACCATATATTTT.

This chain joins TRBV28 and TRBJ2-2; maybe TRBD1 (5 bases). Germline V gene data show CDR1 as MDHEN and CDR2 as SYDVKM. The CDR3 consists of 15 residues. Between the trimmed V and J ends, which lost 6 bases and 6 bases, there was a span of 17 bases. This CDR3 is CASSYMIGAPGELFF. The CDR3 DNA is TGTGCCAGCAGCTACATGATTGGGGCCCCCGGGGAGCTGTTTTTT.

The chain joins TRBV4-3 to TRBJ2-7, with a possible D match to TRBD2 (5 bases). The CDR3 loop spans 15 amino acids. The V gene's germline CDR1 is LGHNA and CDR2 YSLEER. Trimming pared 0 bases from V and 0 bases from J, leaving 9 bases between. The CDR3 is CASSQEDGLSYEQYF. In nucleotides, the CDR3 is TGCGCCAGCAGCCAAGAAGACGGACTCTCCTACGAGCAGTACTTC.

This clonotype has a count of ten or more. This chain links TRBV12-3 or TRBV12-4 with TRBJ1-4, with D possibly being TRBD1 (5 bases). Trimming removed 6 bases from V and 8 bases from J, with 13 bases in between. This CDR3 is built from 13 residues. CDR3 loop: CASSLGQIEKLFF. The CDR3 region has the DNA TGTGCCAGCAGCCTGGGGCAGATCGAAAAACTGTTTTTT.

As for this clonotype: A much larger clonotype is one base distant, so this may be a read error. The chain couples TRBV9 to TRBJ2-3; a weak D match, TRBD2 (6 bases). Germline V lookup: CDR1 SGDLS, CDR2 YYNGEE. CDR3 length: 15 amino acids. The germline V and J ends were trimmed by 0 bases and 4 bases, with 12 bases remaining between them. CDR3 protein: CASSVGGVIADTQYF. CDR3 nucleotide sequence: TGTGCCAGCAGCGTAGGGGGGGTTATCGCAGATACGCAGTATTTT.

This clonotype turned up a few times. CDR3 loop: CSARGRAGVNEQFF. The CDR3 nucleotides read TGCAGTGCCAGGGGACGAGCGGGCGTCAATGAGCAGTTCTTC. The chain combines TRBV20-1 with TRBJ2-1; D tentatively reads TRBD1 or TRBD2 (6 bases each). Germline V gene sequence: CDR1 DFQATT, CDR2 SNEGSKA (reference sequence). There are 14 residues in the CDR3. V dropped 6 bases and J dropped 6 bases, with 18 bases sitting between them.